This T cell receptor (beta chain) is drawn from a study of CD8 T cells in Susac syndrome. Study findings and constraints: TCR sequencing and HLA analysis covered a relatively small number of individuals.

The RNA input was roughly 0.45 to 1 ug, and it was reverse transcribed with random hexamers. By means of immunoSEQ multiplex PCR, TCR beta CDR3 spanning 54 Vbeta and 13 Jbeta underwent amplification. Each CDR3 protein is one row after TCRdb ran MiXCR on the immunoSEQ multiplex PCR reads. This sample yields 200,000 or so distinct CDR3 sequences, of which nearly 95% are seen a single time; about 0.096% belongs to the top ten. The study sequenced TCR beta in blood CD8+ and CD4+ T cells. TEMRA cells were enriched by FACS, while CD8+ and CD4+ T cells were obtained through a negative isolation that was performed magnetically. For this clonotype: The target antigen is unknown.

Sequencing input: CD4+ T cells from PBMCs. The receptor's source is a human donor with multiple sclerosis.

CDR3 loop: CASSSRDRGGYTF. The CDR3 region has the DNA TGTGCCAGCAGTTCCCGGGACAGGGGAGGCTACACCTTC. The chain recombines TRBV6-2 or TRBV6-3 with TRBJ1-2; 10 nucleotides line up with TRBD1. Germline V lookup: CDR1 MNHEY, CDR2 SVGEGT. J lost 8 bases, V lost 4 bases, and 4 bases had no gene match. CDR3 length: 13 residues.